This TCR beta chain was retrieved from a study of graft-versus-host responses after intestinal transplantation. Study-wide context: Recipients had transplants, and these were multivisceral, liver-intestinal, or isolated intestinal.

The method was immunoSEQ multiplex PCR; TCRdb's version includes in-frame clones alone and lacks a portion of them. The sample contains roughly 120,000 clones, 90% of which appear only once. V was pared by 4 bases and J by 1 base, with 17 bases between. This CDR3 is 17 amino acids long. Looked up from germline, CDR1 is SNHLY and CDR2 is FYNNEI. This clone came up once. What it binds is unknown. Points from the study as a whole: GvH clones surfaced in recipient marrow, some emerging earlier in ileum or blood.

This chain links TRBV2 with TRBJ1-5; possibly TRBD1 for D (6 bases). This material consisted of unstimulated CD4+ T cells sorted from spleen or lymph node cells, taken before intestinal transplant. This sequence originates from a human donor who received an intestinal transplant. Here the CDR3 DNA reads TGTGCCAGCAGTGCCAGGGCTAGGGGGGGGAGCAATCAGCCCCAGCATTTT. This codes for CASSARARGGSNQPQHF.